Listed below are T cell receptor beta chains from one sample, sequenced in a study of siplizumab effects on memory and regulatory T cells. TCRdb keeps only in-frame clones here, not all; method: immunoSEQ multiplex PCR. This table has approximately 94,000 clones, roughly 93% appearing once. What was sequenced was non-Treg CD4+ T cells sorted from blood. The receptors shown here come from a human donor in good health. Each CDR3 is given with its conserved first and last residue. The D gene is left open where the match is weak. Clone size, where shown, is once, few, many, or a class for clones that have expanded.

V,size,D,J,DNA,CDR3
TRBV5-4,-,-,TRBJ2-5,TGTGCCAGCAGCTTGAATCGGGACCAAGAGACCCAGTACTTC,CASSLNRDQETQYF
TRBV6-5,-,TRBD1,TRBJ2-1,TGTGCCAGCAGTCACTCCTCGGGACAGGCCTTCAATGAGCAGTTCTTC,CASSHSSGQAFNEQFF
TRBV13,-,TRBD2,TRBJ2-7,TGTGCCAGCAGCTTCATAGCGGGAGGTTCCTACGAGCAGTACTTC,CASSFIAGGSYEQYF
TRBV6-1,-,-,TRBJ1-2,TGTGCCAGCAGTGAATCTCGGGGGACGGTCTATGGCTACACCTTC,CASSESRGTVYGYTF
TRBV29-1,once,-,TRBJ1-1,TGCAGCGTTCTACCCCCCCGGAACACTGAAGCTTTCTTT,CSVLPPRNTEAFF
TRBV27,-,-,TRBJ2-5,TGTGCCAGCAGTTTGGGGACTGTGGGGACCCAGTACTTC,CASSLGTVGTQYF
TRBV7-9,-,-,TRBJ1-2,TGTGCCAGCAGCTCCAAGGGGGGGGCGAACTATGGCTACACCTTC,CASSSKGGANYGYTF
TRBV9,-,TRBD1,TRBJ1-4,TGTGCCAGCAGCGCTTCGCACAGGGGAGAAAAACTGTTTTTT,CASSASHRGEKLFF
TRBV6-5,-,-,TRBJ1-4,TGTGCCAGCGCCAGGGGCGGAGGCGAAAAACTGTTTTTT,CASARGGGEKLFF
TRBV2,-,-,TRBJ2-1,TGTGCCAGCAGTGAAGCGCCTAGACCCACGGGCTCCTACAATGAGCAGTTCTTC,CASSEAPRPTGSYNEQFF
TRBV4-1,-,TRBD2,TRBJ2-5,TGCGCCAGCAGCCAAGATCGACTAGCGGGAGGGCCTTTTGGTGAGACCCAGTACTTC,CASSQDRLAGGPFGETQYF
TRBV27,-,-,TRBJ1-1,TGTGCCAGCGGCTCTTGGGCAGGGAGGGGGATCACTGAAGCTTTCTTT,CASGSWAGRGITEAFF
TRBV5-4,-,TRBD2,TRBJ2-7,TGTGCCAGCACCAGAGCGGGAGGGTCCTACGAGCAGTACTTC,CASTRAGGSYEQYF
TRBV27,-,-,TRBJ2-2,TGTGCCAGCAGTTGGACTCAGAACACCGGGGAGCTGTTTTTT,CASSWTQNTGELFF
TRBV7-9,-,TRBD1,TRBJ1-5,TGTGCCAGCAGCTTAGCTGGGACAGCTAGCAATCAGCCCCAGCATTTT,CASSLAGTASNQPQHF
TRBV4-1,-,-,TRBJ1-1,TGCGCCAGCAGCCCCCAGGGGTGGGGCACTGAAGCTTTCTTT,CASSPQGWGTEAFF